This T cell receptor (beta chain) is drawn from a study of shared clonotypes between healthy human individuals. The assay used deep level. TCRdb keeps only in-frame clones here, not all; method: immunoSEQ multiplex PCR. The table includes fewer than 3 million clones, 85% to 95% detected once. Among the donors, all were Caucasian adults who lived in Nashville, Tennessee. Study conclusions and caveats: Only a few donors were included, so the genetic and exposure-history diversity represented was limited. Tissue TCR repertoires likely differ from these blood-only repertoires.

A remark on this clone: Antigen: not known.

CDR1 and CDR2 from the germline V gene are MNHEY and SMNVEV (reference sequence). Trimming removed 0 bases from V and 4 bases from J; junction bases left unmatched: 4. CDR3 length: 15 amino acids. This TCR derives from a man in his late teens or twenties in good health. Some clones in this sample may be carry-over from other donors' samples. Source material: naive CD4+ T cells from PBMCs. Noted subset: CD45RA+ positively selected. The V call is TRBV27, the J call TRBJ1-2; TRBD1 agrees at 8 bases. This CDR3 is CASSLSTGVGYGYTF. CDR3 in DNA: TGTGCCAGCAGTTTATCGACAGGGGTGGGCTATGGCTACACCTTC.